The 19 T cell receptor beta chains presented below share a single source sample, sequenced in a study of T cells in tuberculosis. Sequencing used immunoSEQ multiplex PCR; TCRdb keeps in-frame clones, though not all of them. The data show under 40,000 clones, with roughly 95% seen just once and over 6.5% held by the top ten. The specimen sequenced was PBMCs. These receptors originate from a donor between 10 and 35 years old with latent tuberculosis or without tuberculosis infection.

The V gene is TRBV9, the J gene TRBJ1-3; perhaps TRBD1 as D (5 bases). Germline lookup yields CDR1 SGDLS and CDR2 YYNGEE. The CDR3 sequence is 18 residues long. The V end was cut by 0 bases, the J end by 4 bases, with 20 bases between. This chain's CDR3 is CASSVEGMGRGIGNTIYF. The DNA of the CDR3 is TGTGCCAGCAGCGTAGAGGGAATGGGGAGGGGAATCGGAAACACCATATATTTT. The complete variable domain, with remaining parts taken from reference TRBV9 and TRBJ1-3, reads DSGVTQTPKHLITATGQRVTLRCSPRSGDLSVYWYQQSLDQGLQFLIQYYNGEERAKGNILERFSAQQFPDLHSELNLSSLELGDSALYFCASSVEGMGRGIGNTIYFGEGSWLTVV.

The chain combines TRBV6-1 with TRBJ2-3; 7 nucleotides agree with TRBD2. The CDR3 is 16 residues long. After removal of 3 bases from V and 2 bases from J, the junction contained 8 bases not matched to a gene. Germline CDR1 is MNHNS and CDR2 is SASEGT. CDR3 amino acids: CASSDMASGITDTQYF. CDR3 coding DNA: TGTGCCAGCAGTGATATGGCTAGCGGTATCACAGATACGCAGTATTTT.

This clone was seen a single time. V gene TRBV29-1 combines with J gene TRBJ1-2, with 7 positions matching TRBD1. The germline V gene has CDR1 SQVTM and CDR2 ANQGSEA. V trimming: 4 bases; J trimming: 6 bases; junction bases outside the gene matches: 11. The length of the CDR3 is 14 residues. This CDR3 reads CSVGRTTGLHGYTF. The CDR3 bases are TGCAGCGTTGGCCGTACGACAGGGCTCCATGGCTACACCTTC.

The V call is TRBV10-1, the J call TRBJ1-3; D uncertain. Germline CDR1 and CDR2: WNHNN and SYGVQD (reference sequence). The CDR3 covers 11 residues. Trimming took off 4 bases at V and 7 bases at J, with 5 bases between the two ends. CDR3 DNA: TGCGCCAGCAGTGTTCGGAACACCATATATTTT. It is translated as CASSVRNTIYF.

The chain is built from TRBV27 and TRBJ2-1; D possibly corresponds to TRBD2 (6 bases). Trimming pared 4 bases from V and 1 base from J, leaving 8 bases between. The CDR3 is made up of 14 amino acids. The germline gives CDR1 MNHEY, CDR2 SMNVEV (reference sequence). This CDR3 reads CASSYSGSYNEQFF. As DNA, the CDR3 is TGTGCCAGCAGTTATAGCGGATCCTACAATGAGCAGTTCTTC.

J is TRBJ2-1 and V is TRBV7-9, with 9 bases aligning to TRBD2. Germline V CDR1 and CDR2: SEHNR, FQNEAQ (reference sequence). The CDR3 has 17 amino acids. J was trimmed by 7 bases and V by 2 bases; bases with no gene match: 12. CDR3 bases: TGTGCCAGCAGCTTAAAGGTGTCGACTAGCGGAAGTAATGAGCAGTTCTTC. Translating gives CASSLKVSTSGSNEQFF. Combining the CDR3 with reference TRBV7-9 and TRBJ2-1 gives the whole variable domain DTGVSQNPRHKITKRGQNVTFRCDPISEHNRLYWYRQTLGQGPEFLTYFQNEAQLEKSRLLSDRFSAERPKGSFSTLEIQRTEQGDSAMYLCASSLKVSTSGSNEQFFGPGTRLTVL.

The CDR3, as DNA: TGTGCCATCAGTGGAGGGACTGCAACCTACGAGCAGTACTTC. Protein sequence: CAISGGTATYEQYF. V usage is TRBV10-3 and J usage is TRBJ2-7, with a possible D match to TRBD2 (6 bases). This CDR3 spans 14 amino acids. Germline CDR1 reads ENHRY; CDR2 reads SYGVKD. V shed 4 bases and J shed 2 bases, with 12 bases lying between them.

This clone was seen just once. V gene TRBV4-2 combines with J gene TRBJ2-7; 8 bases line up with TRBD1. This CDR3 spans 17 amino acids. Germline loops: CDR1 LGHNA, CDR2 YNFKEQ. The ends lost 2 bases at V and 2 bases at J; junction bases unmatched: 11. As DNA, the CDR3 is TGTGCCAGCAGCCAACCCCCCGGACAGGGCGTCGCCTACGAGCAGTACTTC. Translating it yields CASSQPPGQGVAYEQYF.

DNA of the CDR3: TGTGCCAGCAGCTTTGAGTTGGGCACAGATACGCAGTATTTT. Translated, it gives CASSFELGTDTQYF. This chain joins TRBV7-2 and TRBJ2-3; no definite D call. In germline, CDR1 is SGHTA, CDR2 FQGNSA. Trimming cost V 3 bases and J 1 base, with 8 bases left between them. The CDR3 runs 14 residues.

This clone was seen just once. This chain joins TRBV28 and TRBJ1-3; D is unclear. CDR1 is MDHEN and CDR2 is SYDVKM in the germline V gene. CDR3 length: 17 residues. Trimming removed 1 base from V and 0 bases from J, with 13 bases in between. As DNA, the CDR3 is TGTGCCAGCAGTTTATTCACAGTGCAATTCTCTGGAAACACCATATATTTT. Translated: CASSLFTVQFSGNTIYF.

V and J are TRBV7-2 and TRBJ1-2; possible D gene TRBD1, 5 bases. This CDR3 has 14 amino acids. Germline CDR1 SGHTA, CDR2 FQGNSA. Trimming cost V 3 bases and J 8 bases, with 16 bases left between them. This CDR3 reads CASSFSQGSHGYTF. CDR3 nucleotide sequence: TGTGCCAGCAGCTTCTCTCAGGGATCGCACGGCTACACCTTC.

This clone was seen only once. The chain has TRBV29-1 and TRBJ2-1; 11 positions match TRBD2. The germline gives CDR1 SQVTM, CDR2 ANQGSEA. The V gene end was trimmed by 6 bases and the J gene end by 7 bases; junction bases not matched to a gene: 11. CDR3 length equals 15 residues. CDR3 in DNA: TGCAGCGTACCACCCCTAGCGGGAGGTTTTAATGAGCAGTTCTTC. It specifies CSVPPLAGGFNEQFF.

CDR3 in amino acids: CASSLATGHNEQFF. The CDR3, as DNA: TGCGCCAGCAGCTTGGCTACGGGTCACAATGAGCAGTTCTTC. The chain links TRBV5-1 to TRBJ2-1; D gene unclear. Germline lookup yields CDR1 SGHRS and CDR2 YFSETQ. The CDR3 sequence is 14 residues long. V gave up 0 bases and J gave up 5 bases, with 9 bases separating them.

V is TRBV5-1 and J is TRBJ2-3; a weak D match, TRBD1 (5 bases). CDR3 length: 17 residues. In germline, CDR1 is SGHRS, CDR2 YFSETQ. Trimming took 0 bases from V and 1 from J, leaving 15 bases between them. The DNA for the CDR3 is TGCGCCAGCAGCTTGGAGGGGCCCTCCGCGGGCACAGATACGCAGTATTTT. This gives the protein CASSLEGPSAGTDTQYF.

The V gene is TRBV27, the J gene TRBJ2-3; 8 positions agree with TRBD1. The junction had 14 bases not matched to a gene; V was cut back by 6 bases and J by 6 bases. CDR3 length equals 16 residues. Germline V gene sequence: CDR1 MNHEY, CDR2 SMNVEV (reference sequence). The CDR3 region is CASRQAGTGRRDTQYF. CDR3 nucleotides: TGTGCCAGCAGACAAGCCGGGACAGGAAGGAGGGATACGCAGTATTTT.

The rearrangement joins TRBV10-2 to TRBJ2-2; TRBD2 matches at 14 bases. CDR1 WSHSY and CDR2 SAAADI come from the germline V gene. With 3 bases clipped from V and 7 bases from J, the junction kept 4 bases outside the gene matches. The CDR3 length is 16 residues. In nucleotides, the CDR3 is TGCGCCAGCAGTGAAGGGACTAGCGGGAGCGACGGGGAGCTGTTTTTT. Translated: CASSEGTSGSDGELFF.

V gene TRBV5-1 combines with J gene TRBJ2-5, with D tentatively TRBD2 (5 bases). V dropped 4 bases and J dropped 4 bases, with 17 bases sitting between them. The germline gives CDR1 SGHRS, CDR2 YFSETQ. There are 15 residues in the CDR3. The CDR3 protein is CASSEWEGGRETQYF. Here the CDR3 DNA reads TGCGCCAGCAGCGAGTGGGAAGGCGGGCGAGAGACCCAGTACTTC.

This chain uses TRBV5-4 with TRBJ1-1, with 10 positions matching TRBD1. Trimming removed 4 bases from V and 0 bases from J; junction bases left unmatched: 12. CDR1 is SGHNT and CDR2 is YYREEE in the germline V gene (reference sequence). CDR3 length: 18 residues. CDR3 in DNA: TGTGCCAGCAGCCCAAAAGGCGGGACAGGGGTTATGAACACTGAAGCTTTCTTT. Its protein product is CASSPKGGTGVMNTEAFF.

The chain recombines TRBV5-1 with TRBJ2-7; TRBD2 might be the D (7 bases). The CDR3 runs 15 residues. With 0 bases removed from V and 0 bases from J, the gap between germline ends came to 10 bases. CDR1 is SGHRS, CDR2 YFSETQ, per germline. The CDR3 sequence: CASSLGGGDSYEQYF. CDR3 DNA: TGCGCCAGCAGCTTGGGCGGGGGCGACTCCTACGAGCAGTACTTC.